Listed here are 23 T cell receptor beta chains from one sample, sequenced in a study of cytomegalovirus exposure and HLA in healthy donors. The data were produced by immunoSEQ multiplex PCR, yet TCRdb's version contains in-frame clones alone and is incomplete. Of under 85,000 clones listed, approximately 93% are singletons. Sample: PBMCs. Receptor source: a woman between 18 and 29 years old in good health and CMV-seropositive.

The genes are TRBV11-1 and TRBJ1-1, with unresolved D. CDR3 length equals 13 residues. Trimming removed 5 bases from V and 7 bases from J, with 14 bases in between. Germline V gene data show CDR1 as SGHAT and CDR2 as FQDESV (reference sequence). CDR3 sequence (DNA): TGTGCCAGCAGCGGGCGACTTCGGGGTGAAGCTTTCTTT. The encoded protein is CASSGRLRGEAFF. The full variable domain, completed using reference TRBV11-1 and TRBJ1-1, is EAEVAQSPRYKITEKSQAVAFWCDPISGHATLYWYRQILGQGPELLVQFQDESVVDDSQLPKDRFSAERLKGVDSTLKIQPAELGDSAMYLCASSGRLRGEAFFGQGTRLTVV.

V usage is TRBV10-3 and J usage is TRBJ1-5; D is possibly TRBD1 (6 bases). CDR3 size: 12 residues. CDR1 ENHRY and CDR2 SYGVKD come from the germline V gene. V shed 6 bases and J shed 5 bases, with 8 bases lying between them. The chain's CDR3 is CAIRAGDQPQHF. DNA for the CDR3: TGTGCCATCAGGGCAGGGGATCAGCCCCAGCATTTT.

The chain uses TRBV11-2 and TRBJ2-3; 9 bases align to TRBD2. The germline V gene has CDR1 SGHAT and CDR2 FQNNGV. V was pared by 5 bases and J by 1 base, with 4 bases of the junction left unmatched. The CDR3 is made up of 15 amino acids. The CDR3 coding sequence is TGTGCCAGCAGCCCCCGACTAGCGGGCACAGATACGCAGTATTTT. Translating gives CASSPRLAGTDTQYF.

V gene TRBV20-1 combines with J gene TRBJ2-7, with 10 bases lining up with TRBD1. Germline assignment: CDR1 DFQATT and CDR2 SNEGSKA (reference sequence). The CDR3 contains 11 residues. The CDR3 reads CRGTGDYEQYF. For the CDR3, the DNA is TGCAGGGGGACAGGGGACTACGAGCAGTACTTC.

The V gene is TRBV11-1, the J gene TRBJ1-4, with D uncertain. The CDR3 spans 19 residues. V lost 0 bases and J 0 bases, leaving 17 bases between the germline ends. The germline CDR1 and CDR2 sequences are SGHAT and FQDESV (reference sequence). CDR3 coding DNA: TGTGCCAGCAGCTTAGCGCGGAGGAGGCAGGATGCAACTAATGAAAAACTGTTTTTT. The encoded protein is CASSLARRRQDATNEKLFF.

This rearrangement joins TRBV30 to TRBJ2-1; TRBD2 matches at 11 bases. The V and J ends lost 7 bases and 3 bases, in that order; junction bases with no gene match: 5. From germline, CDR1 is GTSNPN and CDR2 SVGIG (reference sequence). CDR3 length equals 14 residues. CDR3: CAYLAGGLYNEQFF. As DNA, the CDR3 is TGTGCCTACCTAGCGGGAGGTCTCTACAATGAGCAGTTCTTC.

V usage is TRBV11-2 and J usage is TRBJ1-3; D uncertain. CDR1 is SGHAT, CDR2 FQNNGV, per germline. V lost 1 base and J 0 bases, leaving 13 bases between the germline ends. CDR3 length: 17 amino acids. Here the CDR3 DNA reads TGTGCCAGCAGCTTAGTCTACAGCTCCTACTCTGGAAACACCATATATTTT. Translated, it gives CASSLVYSSYSGNTIYF.

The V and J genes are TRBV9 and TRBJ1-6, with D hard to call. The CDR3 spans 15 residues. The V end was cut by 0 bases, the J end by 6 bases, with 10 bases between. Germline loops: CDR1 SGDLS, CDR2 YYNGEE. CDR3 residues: CASSVDGSSNSPLHF. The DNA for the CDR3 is TGTGCCAGCAGCGTAGACGGGTCCAGTAATTCACCCCTCCACTTT.

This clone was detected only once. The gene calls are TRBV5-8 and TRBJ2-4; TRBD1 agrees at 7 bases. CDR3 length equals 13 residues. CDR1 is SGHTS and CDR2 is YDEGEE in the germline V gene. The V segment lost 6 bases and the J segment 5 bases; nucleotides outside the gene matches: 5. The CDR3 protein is CASNIGGENIQYF. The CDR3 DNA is TGTGCCAGCAACATAGGGGGCGAAAACATTCAGTACTTC. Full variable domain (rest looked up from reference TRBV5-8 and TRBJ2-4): EAGVTQSPTHLIKTRGQQATLRCSPISGHTSVYWYQQALGLGLQFLLWYDEGEERNRGNFPPRFSGRQFPNYSSELNVNALELEDSALYLCASNIGGENIQYFGAGTRLSVL.

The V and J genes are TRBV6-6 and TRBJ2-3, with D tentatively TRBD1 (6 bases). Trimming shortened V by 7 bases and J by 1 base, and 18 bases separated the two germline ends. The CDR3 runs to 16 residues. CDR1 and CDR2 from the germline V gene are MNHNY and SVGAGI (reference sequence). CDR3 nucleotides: TGTGCCAGCATCACACGGACAGTTGCGGGCACAGATACGCAGTATTTT. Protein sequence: CASITRTVAGTDTQYF.

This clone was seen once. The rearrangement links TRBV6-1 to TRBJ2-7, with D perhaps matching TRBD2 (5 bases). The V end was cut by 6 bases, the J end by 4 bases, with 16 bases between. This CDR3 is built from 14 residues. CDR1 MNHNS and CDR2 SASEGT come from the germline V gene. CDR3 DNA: TGTGCCAGCAGGACTATCCTAATCTTTTACGAGCAGTACTTC. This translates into CASRTILIFYEQYF.

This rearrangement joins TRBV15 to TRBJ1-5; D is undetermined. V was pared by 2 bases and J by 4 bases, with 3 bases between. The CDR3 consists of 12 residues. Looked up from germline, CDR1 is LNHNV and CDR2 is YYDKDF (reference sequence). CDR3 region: CATSRQNQPQHF. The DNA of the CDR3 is TGTGCCACCAGCAGACAGAATCAGCCCCAGCATTTT.

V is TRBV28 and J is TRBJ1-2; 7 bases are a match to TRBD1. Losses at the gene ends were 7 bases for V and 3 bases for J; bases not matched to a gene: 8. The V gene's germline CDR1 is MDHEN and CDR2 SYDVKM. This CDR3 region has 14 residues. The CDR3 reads CASIPPGQHYGYTF. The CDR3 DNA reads TGTGCCAGCATCCCCCCGGGACAGCACTATGGCTACACCTTC.

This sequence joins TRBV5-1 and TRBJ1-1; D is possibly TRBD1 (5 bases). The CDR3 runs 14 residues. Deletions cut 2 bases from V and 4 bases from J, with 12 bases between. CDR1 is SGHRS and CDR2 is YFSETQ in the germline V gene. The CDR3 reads CASSLQGQGTEAFF. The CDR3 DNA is TGCGCCAGCAGCTTACAAGGGCAGGGCACTGAAGCTTTCTTT.

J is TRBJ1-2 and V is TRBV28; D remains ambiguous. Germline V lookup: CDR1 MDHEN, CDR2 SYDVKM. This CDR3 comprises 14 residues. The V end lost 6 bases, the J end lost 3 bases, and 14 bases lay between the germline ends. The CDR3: CASSRQPRDYGYTF. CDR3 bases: TGTGCCAGCAGCAGACAACCGCGCGACTATGGCTACACCTTC.

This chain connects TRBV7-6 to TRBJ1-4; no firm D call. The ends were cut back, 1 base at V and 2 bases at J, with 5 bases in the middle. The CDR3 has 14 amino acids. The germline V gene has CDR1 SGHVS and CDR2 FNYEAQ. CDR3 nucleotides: TGTGCCAGCAGCTTAGAAGAGACTAATGAAAAACTGTTTTTT. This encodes CASSLEETNEKLFF.

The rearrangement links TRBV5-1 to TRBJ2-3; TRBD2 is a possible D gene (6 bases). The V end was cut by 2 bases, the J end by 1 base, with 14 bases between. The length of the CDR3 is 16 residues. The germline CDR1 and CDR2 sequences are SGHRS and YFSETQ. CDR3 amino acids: CASSFGSGGGTDTQYF. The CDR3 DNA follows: TGCGCCAGCAGCTTTGGTAGCGGAGGGGGCACAGATACGCAGTATTTT.

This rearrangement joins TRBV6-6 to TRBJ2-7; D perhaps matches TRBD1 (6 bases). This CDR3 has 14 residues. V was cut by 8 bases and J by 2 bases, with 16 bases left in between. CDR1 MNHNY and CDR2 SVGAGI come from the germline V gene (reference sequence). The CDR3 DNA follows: TGTGCCAGCGGAAAGGGGGTGTCGACCTACGAGCAGTACTTC. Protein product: CASGKGVSTYEQYF.

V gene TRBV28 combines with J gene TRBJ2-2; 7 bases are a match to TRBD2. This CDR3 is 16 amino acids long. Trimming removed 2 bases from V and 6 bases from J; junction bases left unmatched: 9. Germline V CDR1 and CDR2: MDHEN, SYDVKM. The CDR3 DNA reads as TGTGCCAGCAGTTTACGGACTAGAATAAGGGCCGGGGAGCTGTTTTTT. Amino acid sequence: CASSLRTRIRAGELFF.

For the CDR3, the DNA is TGTGCCAGCAGCGGTCTGTCTAGCGGGAGGAACACAGATACGCAGTATTTT. Residues: CASSGLSSGRNTDTQYF. The genes are TRBV9 and TRBJ2-3; 11 bases map to TRBD2. This CDR3 is built from 17 residues. Per germline, CDR1 SGDLS and CDR2 YYNGEE. V was clipped by 3 bases and J by 2 bases; unmatched bases: 8.

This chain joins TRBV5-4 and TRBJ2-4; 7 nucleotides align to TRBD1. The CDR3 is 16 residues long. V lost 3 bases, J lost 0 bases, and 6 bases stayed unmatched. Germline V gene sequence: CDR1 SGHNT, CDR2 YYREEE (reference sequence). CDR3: CASSSKGDRAKNIQYF. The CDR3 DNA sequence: TGTGCCAGCAGCTCAAAAGGGGACAGAGCCAAAAACATTCAGTACTTC.

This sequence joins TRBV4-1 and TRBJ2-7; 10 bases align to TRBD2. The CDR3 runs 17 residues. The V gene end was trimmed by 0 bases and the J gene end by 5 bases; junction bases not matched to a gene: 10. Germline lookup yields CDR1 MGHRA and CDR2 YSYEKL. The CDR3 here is CASSQEGEVLAGDEQYF. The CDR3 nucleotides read TGCGCCAGCAGCCAAGAGGGGGAGGTGCTAGCGGGAGACGAGCAGTACTTC.

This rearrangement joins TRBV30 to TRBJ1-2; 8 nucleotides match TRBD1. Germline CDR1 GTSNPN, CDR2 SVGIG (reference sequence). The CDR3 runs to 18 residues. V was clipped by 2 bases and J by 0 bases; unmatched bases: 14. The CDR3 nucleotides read TGTGCCTGGAGTCGACTCCTCGGGACAGGCCAAACTAACTATGGCTACACCTTC. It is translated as CAWSRLLGTGQTNYGYTF.